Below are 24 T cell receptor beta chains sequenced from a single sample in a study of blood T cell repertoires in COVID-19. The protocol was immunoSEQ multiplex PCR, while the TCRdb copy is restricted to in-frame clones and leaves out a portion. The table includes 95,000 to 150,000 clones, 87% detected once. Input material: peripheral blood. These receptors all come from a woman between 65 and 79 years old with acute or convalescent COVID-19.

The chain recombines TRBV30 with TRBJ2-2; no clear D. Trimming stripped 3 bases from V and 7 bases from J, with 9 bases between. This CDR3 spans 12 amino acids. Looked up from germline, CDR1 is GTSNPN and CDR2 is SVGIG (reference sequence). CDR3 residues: CAWRPMVGELFF. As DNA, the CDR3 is TGTGCCTGGAGACCTATGGTCGGGGAGCTGTTTTTT.

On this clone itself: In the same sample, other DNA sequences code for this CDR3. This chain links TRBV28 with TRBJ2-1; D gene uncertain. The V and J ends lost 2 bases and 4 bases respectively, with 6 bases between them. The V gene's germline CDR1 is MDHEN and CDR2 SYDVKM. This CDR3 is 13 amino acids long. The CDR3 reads CASSLDSYNEQFF. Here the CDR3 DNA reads TGTGCCAGCAGTTTAGACTCTTACAATGAGCAGTTCTTC.

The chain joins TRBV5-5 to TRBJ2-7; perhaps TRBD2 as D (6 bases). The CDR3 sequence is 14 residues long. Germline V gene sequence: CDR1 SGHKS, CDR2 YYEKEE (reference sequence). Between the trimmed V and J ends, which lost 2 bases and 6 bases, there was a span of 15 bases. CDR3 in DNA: TGTGCCAGCAGCTTCGGGACTCAGGGCCGCGAGCAGTACTTC. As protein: CASSFGTQGREQYF. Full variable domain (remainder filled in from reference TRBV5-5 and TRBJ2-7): DAGVTQSPTHLIKTRGQQVTLRCSPISGHKSVSWYQQVLGQGPQFIFQYYEKEERGRGNFPDRFSARQFPNYSSELNVNALLLGDSALYLCASSFGTQGREQYFGPGTRLTVT.

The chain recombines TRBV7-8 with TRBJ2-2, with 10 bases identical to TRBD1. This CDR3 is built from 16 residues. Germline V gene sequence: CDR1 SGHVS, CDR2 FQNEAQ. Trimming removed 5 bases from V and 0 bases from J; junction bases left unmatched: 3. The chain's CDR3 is CASSRQGATNTGELFF. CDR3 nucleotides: TGTGCCAGCAGCCGACAGGGGGCCACGAACACCGGGGAGCTGTTTTTT. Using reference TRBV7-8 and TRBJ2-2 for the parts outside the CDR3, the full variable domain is GAGVSQSPRYKVAKRGQDVALRCDPISGHVSLFWYQQALGQGPEFLTYFQNEAQLDKSGLPSDRFFAERPEGSVSTLKIQRTQQEDSAVYLCASSRQGATNTGELFFGEGSRLTVL.

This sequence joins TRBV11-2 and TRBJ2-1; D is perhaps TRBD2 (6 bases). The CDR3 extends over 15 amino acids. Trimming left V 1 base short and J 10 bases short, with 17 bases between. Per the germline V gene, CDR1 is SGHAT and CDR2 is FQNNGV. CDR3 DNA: TGTGCCAGCAGCTTAGGGCCAGAAGGGCGGGAAGAGCAGTTCTTC. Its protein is CASSLGPEGREEQFF.

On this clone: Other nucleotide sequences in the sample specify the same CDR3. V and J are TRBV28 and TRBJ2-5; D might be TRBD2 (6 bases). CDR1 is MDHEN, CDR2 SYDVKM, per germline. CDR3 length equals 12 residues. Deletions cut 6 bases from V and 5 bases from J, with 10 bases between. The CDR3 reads CASSSGVETQYF. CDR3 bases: TGTGCCAGCAGCTCGGGGGTTGAGACCCAGTACTTC.

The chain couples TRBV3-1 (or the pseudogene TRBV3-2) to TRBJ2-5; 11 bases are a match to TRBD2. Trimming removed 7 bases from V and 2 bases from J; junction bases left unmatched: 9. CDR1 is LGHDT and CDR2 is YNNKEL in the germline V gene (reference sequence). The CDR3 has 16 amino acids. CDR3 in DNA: TGTGCCAGCAACCGTCTAGCGGGGGGCCTTCAAGAGACCCAGTACTTC. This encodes CASNRLAGGLQETQYF.

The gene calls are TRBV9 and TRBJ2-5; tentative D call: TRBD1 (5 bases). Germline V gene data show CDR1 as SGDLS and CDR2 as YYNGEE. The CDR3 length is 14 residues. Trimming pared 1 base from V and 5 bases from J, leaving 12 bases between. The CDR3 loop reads CASSVRGQEETQYF. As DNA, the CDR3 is TGTGCCAGCAGCGTAAGGGGTCAGGAGGAGACCCAGTACTTC.

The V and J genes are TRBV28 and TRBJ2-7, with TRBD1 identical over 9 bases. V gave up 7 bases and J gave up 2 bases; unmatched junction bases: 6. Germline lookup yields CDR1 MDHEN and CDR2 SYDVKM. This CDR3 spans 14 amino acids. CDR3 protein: CASILTGGTYEQYF. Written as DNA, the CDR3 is TGTGCCAGCATCCTGACAGGGGGGACCTACGAGCAGTACTTC.

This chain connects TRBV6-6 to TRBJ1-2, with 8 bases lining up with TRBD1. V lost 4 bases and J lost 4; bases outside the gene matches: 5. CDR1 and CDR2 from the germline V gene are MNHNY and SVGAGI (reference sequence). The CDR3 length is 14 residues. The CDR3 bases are TGTGCCAGCAGTTCCACAGGGGGTGGCTATGGCTACACCTTC. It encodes CASSSTGGGYGYTF.

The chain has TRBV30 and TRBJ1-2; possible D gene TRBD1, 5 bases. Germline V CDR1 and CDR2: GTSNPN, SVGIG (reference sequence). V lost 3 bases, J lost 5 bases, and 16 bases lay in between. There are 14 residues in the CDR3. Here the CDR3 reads CAWSGGNGVYGYTF. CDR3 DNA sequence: TGTGCCTGGAGCGGGGGGAACGGGGTGTATGGCTACACCTTC.

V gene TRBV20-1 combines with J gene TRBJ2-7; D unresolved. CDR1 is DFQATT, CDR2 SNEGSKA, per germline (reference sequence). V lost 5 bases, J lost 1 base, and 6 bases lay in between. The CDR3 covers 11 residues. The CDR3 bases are TGCAGTGCTCCACAGTCCTACGAGCAGTACTTC. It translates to CSAPQSYEQYF.

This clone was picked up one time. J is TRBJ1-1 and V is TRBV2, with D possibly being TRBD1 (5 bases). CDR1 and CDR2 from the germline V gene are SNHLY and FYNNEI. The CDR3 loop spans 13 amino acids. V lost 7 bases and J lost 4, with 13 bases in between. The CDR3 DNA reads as TGTGCCAGCACCCTCCAGGGACTCACTGAAGCTTTCTTT. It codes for CASTLQGLTEAFF.

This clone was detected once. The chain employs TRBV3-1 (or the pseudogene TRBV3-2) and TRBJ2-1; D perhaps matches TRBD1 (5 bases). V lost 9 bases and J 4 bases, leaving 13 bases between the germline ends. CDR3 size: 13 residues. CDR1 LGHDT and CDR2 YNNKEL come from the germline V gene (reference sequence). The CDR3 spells CASREGAYNEQFF. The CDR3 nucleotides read TGTGCCAGTAGGGAAGGGGCTTACAATGAGCAGTTCTTC.

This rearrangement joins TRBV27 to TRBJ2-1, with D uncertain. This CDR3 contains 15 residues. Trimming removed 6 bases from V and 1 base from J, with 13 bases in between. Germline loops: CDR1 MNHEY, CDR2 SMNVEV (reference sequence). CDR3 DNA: TGTGCCAGCAGCCCGATCCCACATTCCTACAATGAGCAGTTCTTC. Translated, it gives CASSPIPHSYNEQFF.

In nucleotides, the CDR3 is TGTGCCAGAAGCTCCGGCGGAGGGAAGAGCAATCAGCCCCAGCATTTT. The encoded protein is CARSSGGGKSNQPQHF. The chain links TRBV5-3 to TRBJ1-5; D is unclear. TRBV5-3 is known as an ORF, though its function is uncertain. The length of the CDR3 is 16 residues. Between the trimmed V and J ends, which lost 3 bases and 1 base, there was a span of 14 bases.

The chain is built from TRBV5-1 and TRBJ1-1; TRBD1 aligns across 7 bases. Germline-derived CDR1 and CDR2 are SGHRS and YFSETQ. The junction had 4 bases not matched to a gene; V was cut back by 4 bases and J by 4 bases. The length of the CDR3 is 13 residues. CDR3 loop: CASSPGQLTEAFF. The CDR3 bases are TGCGCCAGCAGCCCGGGACAGCTCACTGAAGCTTTCTTT.

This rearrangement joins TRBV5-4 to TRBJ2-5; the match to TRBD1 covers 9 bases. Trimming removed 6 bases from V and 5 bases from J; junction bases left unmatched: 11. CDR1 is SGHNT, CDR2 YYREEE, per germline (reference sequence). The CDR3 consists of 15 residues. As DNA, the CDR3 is TGTGCCAGCACCACGGGGACAGGGTTTTCGGAGACCCAGTACTTC. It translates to CASTTGTGFSETQYF.

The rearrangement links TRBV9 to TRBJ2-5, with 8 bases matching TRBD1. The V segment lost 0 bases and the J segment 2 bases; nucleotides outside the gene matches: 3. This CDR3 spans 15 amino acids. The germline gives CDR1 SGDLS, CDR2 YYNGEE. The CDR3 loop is CASSVGTGWQETQYF. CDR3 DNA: TGTGCCAGCAGCGTAGGGACAGGGTGGCAAGAGACCCAGTACTTC. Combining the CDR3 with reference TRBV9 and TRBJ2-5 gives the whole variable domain DSGVTQTPKHLITATGQRVTLRCSPRSGDLSVYWYQQSLDQGLQFLIQYYNGEERAKGNILERFSAQQFPDLHSELNLSSLELGDSALYFCASSVGTGWQETQYFGPGTRLLVL.

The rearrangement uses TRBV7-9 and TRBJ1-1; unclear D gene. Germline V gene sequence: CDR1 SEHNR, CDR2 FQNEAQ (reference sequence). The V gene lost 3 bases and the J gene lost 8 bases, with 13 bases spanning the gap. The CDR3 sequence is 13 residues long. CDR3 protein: CASSFNEGLEAFF. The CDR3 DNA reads TGTGCCAGCAGCTTCAACGAGGGCCTCGAAGCTTTCTTT.

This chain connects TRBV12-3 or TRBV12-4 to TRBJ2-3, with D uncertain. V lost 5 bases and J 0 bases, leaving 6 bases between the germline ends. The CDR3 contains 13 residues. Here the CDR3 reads CASSLLSTDTQYF. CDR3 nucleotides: TGTGCCAGCAGTCTCTTAAGCACAGATACGCAGTATTTT.

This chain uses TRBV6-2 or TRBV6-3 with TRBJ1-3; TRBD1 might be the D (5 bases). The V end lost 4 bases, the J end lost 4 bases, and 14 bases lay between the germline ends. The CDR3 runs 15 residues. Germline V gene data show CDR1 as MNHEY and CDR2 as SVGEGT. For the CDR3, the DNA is TGTGCCAGCAGTTCACTCCGACAGAGAGGAAACACCATATATTTT. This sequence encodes CASSSLRQRGNTIYF.

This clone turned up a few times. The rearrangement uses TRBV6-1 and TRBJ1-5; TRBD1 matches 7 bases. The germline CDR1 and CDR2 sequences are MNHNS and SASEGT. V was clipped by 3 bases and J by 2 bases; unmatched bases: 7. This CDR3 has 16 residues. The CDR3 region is CASSEGQSWGNQPQHF. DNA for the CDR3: TGTGCCAGCAGTGAGGGACAGTCATGGGGCAATCAGCCCCAGCATTTT.

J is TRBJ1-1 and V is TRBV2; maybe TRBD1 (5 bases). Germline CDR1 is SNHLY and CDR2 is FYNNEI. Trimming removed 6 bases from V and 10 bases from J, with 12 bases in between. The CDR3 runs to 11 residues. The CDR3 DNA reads TGTGCCAGCAGCGGGGAGGGGAGAGCTTTCTTT. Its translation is CASSGEGRAFF.